Presented here are 3 T cell receptor beta chains from one specimen sequenced in a study of siplizumab effects on memory and regulatory T cells. Sequenced by immunoSEQ multiplex PCR; TCRdb stores in-frame clones only, minus some. This table has 26,000 or so clones, about 79% appearing once. Sequences were obtained from memory CD4+ T cells sorted from blood. The source is a human donor in good health.

The chain couples TRBV5-5 to TRBJ2-2; D is possibly TRBD1 or TRBD2 (6 bases each). Trimming stripped 3 bases from V and 7 bases from J, with 16 bases between. The germline V gene encodes CDR1 SGHKS and CDR2 YYEKEE (reference sequence). The CDR3 spans 15 residues. The CDR3 DNA reads as TGTGCCAGCAGCTGGAGGGGACAAACGGGCGGGGAGCTGTTTTTT. Amino acid sequence: CASSWRGQTGGELFF.

The V and J genes are TRBV11-2 and TRBJ2-1; TRBD1 aligns across 11 bases. This CDR3 spans 17 amino acids. CDR1 is SGHAT, CDR2 FQNNGV, per germline. Trimming cost V 0 bases and J 9 bases; bases outside gene matches: 10. CDR3 residues: CASSLDPGQGVRGEQFF. In nucleotides, the CDR3 is TGTGCCAGCAGCTTAGATCCGGGACAGGGGGTGAGGGGTGAGCAGTTCTTC.

The chain links TRBV7-3 to TRBJ2-1; no definite D call. The V end lost 5 bases, the J end lost 2 bases, and 7 bases lay between the germline ends. The germline CDR1 and CDR2 sequences are SGHTA and FQGTGA. There are 13 residues in the CDR3. In DNA, the CDR3 is TGTGCCAGCAGCCCCCAGGCCTACAATGAGCAGTTCTTC. This gives the protein CASSPQAYNEQFF. The full variable domain, rest sourced from reference TRBV7-3 and TRBJ2-1, is GAGVSQTPSNKVTEKGKYVELRCDPISGHTALYWYRQSLGQGPEFLIYFQGTGAADDSGLPNDRFFAVRPEGSVSTLKIQRTERGDSAVYLCASSPQAYNEQFFGPGTRLTVL.